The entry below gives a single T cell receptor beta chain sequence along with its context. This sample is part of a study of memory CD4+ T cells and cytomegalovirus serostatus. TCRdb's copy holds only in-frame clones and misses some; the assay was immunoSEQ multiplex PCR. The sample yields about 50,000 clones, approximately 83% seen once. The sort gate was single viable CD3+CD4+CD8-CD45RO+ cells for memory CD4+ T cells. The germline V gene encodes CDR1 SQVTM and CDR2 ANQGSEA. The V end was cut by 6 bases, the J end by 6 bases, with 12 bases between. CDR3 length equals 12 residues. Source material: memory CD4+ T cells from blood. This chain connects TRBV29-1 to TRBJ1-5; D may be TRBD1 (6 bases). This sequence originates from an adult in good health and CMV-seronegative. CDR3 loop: CSVSGAGQPQHF. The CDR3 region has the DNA TGCAGCGTGTCAGGGGCAGGTCAGCCCCAGCATTTT.